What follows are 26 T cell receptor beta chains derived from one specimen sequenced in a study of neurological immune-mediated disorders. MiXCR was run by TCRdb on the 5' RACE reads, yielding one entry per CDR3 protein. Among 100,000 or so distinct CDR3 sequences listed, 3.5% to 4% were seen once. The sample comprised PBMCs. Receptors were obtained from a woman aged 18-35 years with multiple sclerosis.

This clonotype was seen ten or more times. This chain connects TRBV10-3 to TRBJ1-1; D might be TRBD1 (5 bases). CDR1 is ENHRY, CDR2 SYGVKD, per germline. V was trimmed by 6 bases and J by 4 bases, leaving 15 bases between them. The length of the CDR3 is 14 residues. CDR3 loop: CAISSQEGGTEAFF. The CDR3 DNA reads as TGTGCCATCAGCTCACAGGAGGGTGGCACTGAAGCTTTCTTT.

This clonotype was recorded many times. CDR3 loop: CASSTPGTTGYTRYGYTF. The CDR3, as DNA: TGTGCCAGCAGCACGCCCGGAACGACAGGTTACACGCGATATGGCTACACCTTC. V is TRBV5-6 and J is TRBJ1-2; a possible D gene is TRBD1 (6 bases). The V end lost 4 bases, the J end lost 5 bases, and 27 bases lay between the germline ends. The CDR3 totals 18 residues. The V gene's germline CDR1 is SGHDT and CDR2 YYEEEE.

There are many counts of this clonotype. CDR3 region: CASSYELSGANVLTF. For the CDR3, the DNA is TGTGCCAGCAGTTACGAGCTCTCTGGGGCCAACGTCCTGACTTTC. The chain employs TRBV6-2 or TRBV6-3 and TRBJ2-6; D is unclear. Germline V lookup: CDR1 MNHEY, CDR2 SVGEGT. The CDR3 is 15 amino acids. Trimming cost V 2 bases and J 0 bases, with 5 bases left between them.

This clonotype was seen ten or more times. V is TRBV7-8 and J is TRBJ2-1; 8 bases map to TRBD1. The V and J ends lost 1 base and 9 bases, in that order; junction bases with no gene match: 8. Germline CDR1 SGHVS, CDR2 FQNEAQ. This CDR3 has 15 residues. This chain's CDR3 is CASSLVIGRGLEQFF. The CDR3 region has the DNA TGTGCCAGCAGCTTAGTAATCGGCAGGGGGCTTGAGCAGTTCTTC.

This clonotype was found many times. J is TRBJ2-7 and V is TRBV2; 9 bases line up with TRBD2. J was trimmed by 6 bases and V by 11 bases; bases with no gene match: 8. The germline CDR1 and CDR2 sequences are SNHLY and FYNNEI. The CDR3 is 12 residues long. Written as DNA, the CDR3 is TGTGCCGGTAGGACTAGCGCTACCGAGCAGTACTTC. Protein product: CAGRTSATEQYF.

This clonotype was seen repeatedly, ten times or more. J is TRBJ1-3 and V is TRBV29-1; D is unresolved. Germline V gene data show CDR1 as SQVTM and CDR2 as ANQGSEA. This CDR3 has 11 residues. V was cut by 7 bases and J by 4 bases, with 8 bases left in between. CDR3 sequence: CSAQAGNTIYF. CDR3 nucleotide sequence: TGCAGCGCGCAAGCGGGAAACACCATATATTTT.

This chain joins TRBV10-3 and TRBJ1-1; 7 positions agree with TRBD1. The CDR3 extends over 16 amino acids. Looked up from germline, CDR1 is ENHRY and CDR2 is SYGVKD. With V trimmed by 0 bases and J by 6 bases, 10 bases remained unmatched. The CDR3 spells CAISESDGKGAAEAFF. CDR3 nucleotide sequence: TGTGCCATCAGTGAGTCGGACGGAAAGGGGGCCGCTGAAGCTTTCTTT.

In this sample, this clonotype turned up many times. CDR3 region: CASRTGEAGELFF. The DNA for the CDR3 is TGTGCCAGCAGGACAGGGGAGGCCGGGGAGCTGTTTTTT. The chain recombines TRBV6-2 or TRBV6-3 with TRBJ2-2, with 8 bases matching TRBD1. The germline V gene encodes CDR1 MNHEY and CDR2 SVGEGT. There are 13 residues in the CDR3. With V trimmed by 6 bases and J by 6 bases, 3 bases remained unmatched.

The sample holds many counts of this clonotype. CDR3 region: CASSPRGQGDPFF. CDR3 coding DNA: TGCGCCAGCAGCCCGCGGGGACAGGGCGATCCTTTCTTT. The gene calls are TRBV5-1 and TRBJ1-1; 9 positions match TRBD1. The germline V gene encodes CDR1 SGHRS and CDR2 YFSETQ. With 4 bases clipped from V and 12 bases from J, the junction kept 10 bases outside the gene matches. The CDR3 loop spans 13 amino acids.

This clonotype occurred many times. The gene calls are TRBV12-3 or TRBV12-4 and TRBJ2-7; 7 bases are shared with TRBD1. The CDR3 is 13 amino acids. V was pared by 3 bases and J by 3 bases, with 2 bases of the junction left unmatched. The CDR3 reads CASSLPGGYEQYF. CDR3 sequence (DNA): TGTGCCAGCAGTTTGCCAGGGGGCTACGAGCAGTACTTC.

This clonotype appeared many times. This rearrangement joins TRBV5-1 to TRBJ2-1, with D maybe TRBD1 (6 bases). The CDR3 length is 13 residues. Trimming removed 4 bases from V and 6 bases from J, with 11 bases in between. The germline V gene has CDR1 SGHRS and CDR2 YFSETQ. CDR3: CASSPGQLNEQFF. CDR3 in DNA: TGCGCCAGCAGCCCAGGACAGCTCAATGAGCAGTTCTTC.

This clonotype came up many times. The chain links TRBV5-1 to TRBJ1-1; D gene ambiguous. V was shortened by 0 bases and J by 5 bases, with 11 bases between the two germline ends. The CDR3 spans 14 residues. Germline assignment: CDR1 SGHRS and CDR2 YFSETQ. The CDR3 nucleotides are TGCGCCAGCAGCTTGGAGGCGGGAGCGACTGAAGCTTTCTTT. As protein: CASSLEAGATEAFF.

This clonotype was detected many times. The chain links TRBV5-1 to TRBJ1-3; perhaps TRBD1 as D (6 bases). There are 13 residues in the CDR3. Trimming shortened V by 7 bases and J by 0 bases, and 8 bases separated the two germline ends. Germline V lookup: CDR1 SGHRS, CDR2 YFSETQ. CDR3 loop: CASQDSSGNTIYF. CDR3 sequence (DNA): TGCGCCAGCCAGGACAGCTCTGGAAACACCATATATTTT.

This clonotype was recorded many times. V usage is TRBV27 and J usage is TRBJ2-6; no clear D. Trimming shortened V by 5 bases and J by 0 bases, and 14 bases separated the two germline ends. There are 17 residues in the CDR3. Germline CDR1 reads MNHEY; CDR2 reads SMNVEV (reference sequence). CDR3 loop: CASSPHSPSSGANVLTF. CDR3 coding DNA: TGTGCCAGCAGTCCTCACAGCCCAAGCTCTGGGGCCAACGTCCTGACTTTC.

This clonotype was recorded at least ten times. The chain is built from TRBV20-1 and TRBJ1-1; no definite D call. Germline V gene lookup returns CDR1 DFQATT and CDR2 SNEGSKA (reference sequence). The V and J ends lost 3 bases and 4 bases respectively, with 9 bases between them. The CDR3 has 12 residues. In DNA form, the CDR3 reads TGCAGTGCTAGTACCCGGGGCACTGAAGCTTTCTTT. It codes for CSASTRGTEAFF.

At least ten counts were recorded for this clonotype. The CDR3 loop reads CASSQVSGRGETQYF. The CDR3 bases are TGTGCCAGCAGCCAAGTTAGCGGGAGAGGGGAGACCCAGTACTTC. The chain couples TRBV4-2 to TRBJ2-5; TRBD2 agrees at 9 bases. J was trimmed by 5 bases and V by 1 base; bases with no gene match: 5. The CDR3 extends over 15 amino acids. CDR1 and CDR2 (germline): LGHNA, YNFKEQ.

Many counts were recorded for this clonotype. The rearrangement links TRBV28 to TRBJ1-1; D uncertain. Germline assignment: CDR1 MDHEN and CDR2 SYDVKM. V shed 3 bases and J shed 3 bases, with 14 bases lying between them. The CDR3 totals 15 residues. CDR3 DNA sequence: TGTGCCAGCAGTTTTCAACCGGGGAGATACACTGAAGCTTTCTTT. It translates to CASSFQPGRYTEAFF.

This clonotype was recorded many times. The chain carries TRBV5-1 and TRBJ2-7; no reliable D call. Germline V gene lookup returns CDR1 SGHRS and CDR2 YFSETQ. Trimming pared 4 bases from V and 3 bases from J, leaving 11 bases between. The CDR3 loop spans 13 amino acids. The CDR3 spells CASSPYQGYEQYF. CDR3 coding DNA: TGCGCCAGCAGCCCCTACCAAGGCTACGAGCAGTACTTC. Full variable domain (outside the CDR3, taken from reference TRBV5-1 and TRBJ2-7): KAGVTQTPRYLIKTRGQQVTLSCSPISGHRSVSWYQQTPGQGLQFLFEYFSETQRNKGNFPGRFSGRQFSNSRSEMNVSTLELGDSALYLCASSPYQGYEQYFGPGTRLTVT.

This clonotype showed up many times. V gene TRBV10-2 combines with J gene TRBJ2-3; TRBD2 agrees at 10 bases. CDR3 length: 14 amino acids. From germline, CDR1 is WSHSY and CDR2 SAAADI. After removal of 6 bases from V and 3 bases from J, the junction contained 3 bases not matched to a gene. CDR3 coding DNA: TGCGCCAGCAGACTAGCGGGGTCGACAGATACGCAGTATTTT. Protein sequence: CASRLAGSTDTQYF.

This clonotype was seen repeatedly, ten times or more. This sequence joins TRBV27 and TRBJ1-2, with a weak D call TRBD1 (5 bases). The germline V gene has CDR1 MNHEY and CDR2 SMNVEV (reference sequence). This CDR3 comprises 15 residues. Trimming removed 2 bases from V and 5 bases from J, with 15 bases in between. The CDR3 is CASSLGGPVVYGYTF. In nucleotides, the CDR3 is TGTGCCAGCAGTTTAGGGGGACCAGTTGTATATGGCTACACCTTC.

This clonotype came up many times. CDR3 nucleotides: TGCGCCAGCAGCCGAACGTCGGGCAGCGGAGAGACCCAGTACTTC. Translation: CASSRTSGSGETQYF. The chain carries TRBV5-1 and TRBJ2-5; TRBD2 is a possible D gene (5 bases). This CDR3 has 15 amino acids. Per the germline V gene, CDR1 is SGHRS and CDR2 is YFSETQ. V lost 4 bases and J 4 bases, leaving 17 bases between the germline ends.

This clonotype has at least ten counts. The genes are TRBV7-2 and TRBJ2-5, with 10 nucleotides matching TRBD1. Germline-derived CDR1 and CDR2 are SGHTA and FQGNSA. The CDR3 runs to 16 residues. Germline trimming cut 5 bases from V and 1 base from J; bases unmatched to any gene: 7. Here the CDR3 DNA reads TGTGCCAGCAGCGCCTCCGGGACAGGGGTCCAAGAGACCCAGTACTTC. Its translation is CASSASGTGVQETQYF. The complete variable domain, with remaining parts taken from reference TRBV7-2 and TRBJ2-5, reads GAGVSQSPSNKVTEKGKDVELRCDPISGHTALYWYRQSLGQGLEFLIYFQGNSAPDKSGLPSDRFSAERTGGSVSTLTIQRTQQEDSAVYLCASSASGTGVQETQYFGPGTRLLVL.

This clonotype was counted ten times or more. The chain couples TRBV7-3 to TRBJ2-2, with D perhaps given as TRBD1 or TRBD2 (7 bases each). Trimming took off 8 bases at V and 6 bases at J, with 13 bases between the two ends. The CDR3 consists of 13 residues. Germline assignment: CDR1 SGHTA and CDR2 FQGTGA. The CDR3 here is CASGEGAPGELFF. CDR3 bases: TGTGCCAGCGGGGAGGGGGCGCCCGGGGAGCTGTTTTTT.

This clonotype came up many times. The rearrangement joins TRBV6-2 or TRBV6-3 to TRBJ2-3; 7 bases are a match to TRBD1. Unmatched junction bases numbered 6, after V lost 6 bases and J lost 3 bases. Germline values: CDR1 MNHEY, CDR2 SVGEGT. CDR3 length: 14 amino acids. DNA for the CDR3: TGTGCCAGCAGATCGACAGGGATGACAGATACGCAGTATTTT. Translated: CASRSTGMTDTQYF.

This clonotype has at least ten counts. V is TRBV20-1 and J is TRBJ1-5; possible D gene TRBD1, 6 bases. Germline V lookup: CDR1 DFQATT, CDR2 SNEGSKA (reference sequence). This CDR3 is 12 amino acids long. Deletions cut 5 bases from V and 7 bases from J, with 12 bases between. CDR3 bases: TGCAGTGCTGGGAGGGGGGAGCAGCCCCAGCATTTT. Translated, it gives CSAGRGEQPQHF.

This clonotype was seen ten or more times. CDR3 region: CASHSQVGMAFF. For the CDR3, the DNA is TGTGCCAGCCACTCCCAGGTAGGGATGGCTTTCTTT. The chain carries TRBV6-5 and TRBJ1-1; D is unclear. The V gene's germline CDR1 is MNHEY and CDR2 SVGAGI. Trimming shortened V by 8 bases and J by 11 bases, and 18 bases separated the two germline ends. The CDR3 is made up of 12 amino acids.